These 18 T cell receptor beta chains originate from one sample sequenced in a study of cytomegalovirus exposure and HLA in healthy donors. Some clones are missing from TCRdb's copy, which holds only in-frame ones; the method was immunoSEQ multiplex PCR. The repertoire holds over 150,000 clones, less than 95% seen once, with approximately 3% in the top ten. The specimen sequenced was PBMCs. The source of these receptors is a woman aged 18-30 years in good health and CMV-seropositive.

In its sample, this clone was seen once. The rearrangement links TRBV2 to TRBJ2-5; possible D gene TRBD2, 6 bases. Germline CDR1 reads SNHLY; CDR2 reads FYNNEI. With 7 bases removed from V and 4 bases from J, the gap between germline ends came to 22 bases. The CDR3 loop spans 16 amino acids. This CDR3 reads CASIMGGLQRRETQYF. The DNA of the CDR3 is TGTGCCAGCATTATGGGGGGACTCCAGAGAAGAGAGACCCAGTACTTC.

CDR3 region: CASSPSSLAGVTEQYF. The CDR3 DNA sequence: TGTGCCAGCAGCCCCTCCTCGCTAGCGGGAGTCACCGAGCAGTACTTC. The chain joins TRBV5-4 to TRBJ2-7; 10 bases are shared with TRBD2. Germline loops: CDR1 SGHNT, CDR2 YYREEE (reference sequence). V dropped 4 bases and J dropped 6; count of bases not matched to a gene: 13. The CDR3 length is 16 residues.

The chain links TRBV11-2 to TRBJ2-5; possible D gene TRBD2, 6 bases. The germline V gene encodes CDR1 SGHAT and CDR2 FQNNGV. The V end lost 0 bases, the J end lost 5 bases, and 16 bases lay between the germline ends. This CDR3 is built from 16 residues. The DNA of the CDR3 is TGTGCCAGCAGCTTAGAAAGCGGGCGATCCAGGGAGACCCAGTACTTC. Its translation is CASSLESGRSRETQYF.

This clone was seen only once. The CDR3: CASSLAGPMGRTDTQYF. Written as DNA, the CDR3 is TGTGCCAGCAGTTTAGCGGGACCGATGGGTCGCACAGATACGCAGTATTTT. The genes are TRBV28 and TRBJ2-3; tentatively, D is TRBD2 (6 bases). Germline lookup yields CDR1 MDHEN and CDR2 SYDVKM. V gave up 2 bases and J gave up 1 base, with 16 bases separating them. The CDR3 has 17 amino acids.

This chain uses TRBV20-1 with TRBJ2-7; 7 bases are shared with TRBD2. CDR3 length: 10 amino acids. Trimming cost V 6 bases and J 12 bases; bases outside gene matches: 8. Germline loops: CDR1 DFQATT, CDR2 SNEGSKA (reference sequence). The CDR3 protein is CSASRDYTYF. CDR3 coding DNA: TGCAGTGCCAGCCGGGACTACACGTACTTC.

The CDR3 nucleotides are TGTGCCAGCAGTCTCCTCCCAGAGGATTCCAGCAATCAGCCCCAGCATTTT. Its protein product is CASSLLPEDSSNQPQHF. The J gene is TRBJ1-5, the V gene TRBV28; D uncertain. The CDR3 runs 17 residues. V was trimmed by 5 bases and J by 1 base, leaving 18 bases between them. Germline V CDR1 and CDR2: MDHEN, SYDVKM. The variable domain in full, with the rest retrieved from reference TRBV28 and TRBJ1-5, is DVKVTQSSRYLVKRTGEKVFLECVQDMDHENMFWYRQDPGLGLRLIYFSYDVKMKEKGDIPEGYSVSREKKERFSLILESASTNQTSMYLCASSLLPEDSSNQPQHFGDGTRLSIL.

The chain employs TRBV28 and TRBJ1-2, with 8 nucleotides matching TRBD1. CDR1 and CDR2 (germline): MDHEN, SYDVKM. The CDR3 loop spans 16 amino acids. V was clipped by 5 bases and J by 2 bases; unmatched bases: 10. The CDR3 DNA sequence: TGTGCCAGCAGTCCTCCGGACAGGGTTAGCAACTATGGCTACACCTTC. The encoded protein is CASSPPDRVSNYGYTF.

V and J are TRBV18 and TRBJ1-5; weak D call: TRBD1 (5 bases). This CDR3 spans 16 amino acids. V was clipped by 3 bases and J by 1 base, with 13 bases between them. The germline gives CDR1 KGHSH, CDR2 LQKENI. In nucleotides, the CDR3 is TGTGCCAGCTCACCTGACAGTGTAGGGAGCAATCAGCCCCAGCATTTT. The encoded protein is CASSPDSVGSNQPQHF.

The chain links TRBV6-5 to TRBJ1-1; D is unclear. V was pared by 10 bases and J by 3 bases, with 15 bases between. Germline V gene sequence: CDR1 MNHEY, CDR2 SVGAGI. The CDR3 covers 13 residues. The CDR3 region has the DNA TGTGCCATCTCGAATGGGCCGGACACTGAAGCTTTCTTT. Translation gives CAISNGPDTEAFF.

The chain joins TRBV4-1 to TRBJ2-1; TRBD1 matches 7 bases. Germline assignment: CDR1 MGHRA and CDR2 YSYEKL. The CDR3 totals 16 residues. J gave up 5 bases and V 5 bases, and 12 bases lay outside the gene matches. The CDR3 DNA is TGCGCCAGCAGCTTCCGACAGGGCAGCTTAGACAATGAGCAGTTCTTC. It is translated as CASSFRQGSLDNEQFF.

The chain uses TRBV7-2 and TRBJ1-1, with D perhaps TRBD1 (6 bases). The germline V and J ends were trimmed by 4 bases and 3 bases, with 15 bases remaining between them. This CDR3 contains 15 residues. CDR1 and CDR2 from the germline V gene are SGHTA and FQGNSA. In DNA, the CDR3 is TGTGCCAGCAGCTCAATCTTGGGGGCTTACACTGAAGCTTTCTTT. The encoded protein is CASSSILGAYTEAFF.

This clone was picked up one time. V gene TRBV7-9 combines with J gene TRBJ2-7; TRBD1 matches 9 bases. Trimming removed 1 base from V and 3 bases from J; junction bases left unmatched: 7. The CDR3 length is 16 residues. Looked up from germline, CDR1 is SEHNR and CDR2 is FQNEAQ (reference sequence). Here the CDR3 reads CASSLVMGTGHYEQYF. The CDR3 region has the DNA TGTGCCAGCAGCTTAGTTATGGGGACAGGGCACTACGAGCAGTACTTC. Using reference TRBV7-9 and TRBJ2-7 for the parts outside the CDR3, the full variable domain is DTGVSQNPRHKITKRGQNVTFRCDPISEHNRLYWYRQTLGQGPEFLTYFQNEAQLEKSRLLSDRFSAERPKGSFSTLEIQRTEQGDSAMYLCASSLVMGTGHYEQYFGPGTRLTVT.

This chain joins TRBV4-3 and TRBJ2-7; 8 nucleotides line up with TRBD1. CDR1 and CDR2 (germline): LGHNA, YSLEER. This CDR3 comprises 15 residues. V gave up 4 bases and J gave up 5 bases; unmatched junction bases: 10. The CDR3 region is CASSRGQGERDEQYF. In nucleotides, the CDR3 is TGCGCCAGCAGCCGCGGACAGGGAGAGAGGGACGAGCAGTACTTC.

This clone was counted only a few times. The chain has TRBV27 and TRBJ2-4, with D perhaps matching TRBD1 (5 bases). Trimming took 4 bases from V and 3 from J, leaving 13 bases between them. The germline CDR1 and CDR2 sequences are MNHEY and SMNVEV (reference sequence). CDR3 length equals 15 residues. CDR3 protein: CASSSVRVGKNIQYF. In nucleotides, the CDR3 is TGTGCCAGCAGTTCGGTCAGGGTGGGCAAAAACATTCAGTACTTC.

The V gene is TRBV5-8, the J gene TRBJ1-6, with D perhaps TRBD1 (6 bases). The CDR3 loop spans 15 amino acids. Trimming removed 5 bases from V and 8 bases from J, with 17 bases in between. Looked up from germline, CDR1 is SGHTS and CDR2 is YDEGEE. CDR3 DNA: TGTGCCAGCAGTTCCCGCAGGGGTGGGGATTCACCCCTCCACTTT. Protein sequence: CASSSRRGGDSPLHF.

The CDR3 DNA reads as TGTGCCAGCAGTGATAGGGGTAGCAATGAGCAGTTCTTC. Its translation: CASSDRGSNEQFF. This chain links TRBV6-1 with TRBJ2-1, with D possibly being TRBD1 (5 bases). V lost 3 bases and J 6 bases, leaving 9 bases between the germline ends. The CDR3 has 13 amino acids. Germline V gene lookup returns CDR1 MNHNS and CDR2 SASEGT.

The J gene is TRBJ1-3, the V gene TRBV6-1, with D unclear. The V end was cut by 1 base, the J end by 10 bases, with 8 bases between. This CDR3 contains 12 residues. Germline assignment: CDR1 MNHNS and CDR2 SASEGT. This chain's CDR3 is CASSEVWETIYF. The CDR3 nucleotides read TGTGCCAGCAGTGAAGTTTGGGAGACCATATATTTT.

The rearrangement uses TRBV19 and TRBJ2-1, with 9 positions matching TRBD2. Germline values: CDR1 LNHDA, CDR2 SQIVND (reference sequence). The trim removed 3 bases at V and 8 bases at J, leaving 5 bases unmatched. The CDR3 spans 14 residues. The CDR3 is CASSMAVAGDEQFF. CDR3 coding DNA: TGTGCCAGTAGTATGGCGGTAGCGGGGGATGAGCAGTTCTTC.